This TCR beta chain is drawn from a study of blood T cell repertoires in COVID-19 (TCRdb year 2020). With respect to the entire study: Samples covering the acute and convalescent phases of COVID-19 were provided by collaborators in the United States, Italy and Spain. The prospective study material was composed of cDNA or gDNA derived from T cells, B-cell-depleted T cells, or PBMCs. Deeply sampled blood TCRbeta repertoires from subjects exposed to, actively infected with, or recovered from COVID-19 were included in the dataset. The repertoires were released in a freely available public database intended as a resource for research on the immune response to SARS-CoV-2. The samples were drawn from the first 160 participants of the ongoing ImmuneRACE study and from 1,254 subjects provided by 6 global collaborators. The sample metadata nearly always contained a de-identified subject ID, COVID-19 status, age in years and sex. Where available, HLA class I and class II types were obtained from metadata supplied by the sample provider rather than from assay-based typing.

As regards this clone: There is no known antigen for this receptor. Per-nucleotide qualities are absent, and no much larger clonotype sits a single base away.

TCRbeta CDR3 regions were amplified from genomic DNA using the immunoSEQ Assay, a bias-controlled multiplex PCR. Under the source paper's analysis protocol: Nucleated cell counts per sample were estimated from amplification of reference gene primers within the assay. Sequence reads were collapsed and filtered to measure the absolute abundance of every unique TCRbeta CDR3 rearrangement. For each sample, productive Simpson clonality was calculated as the square root of Simpson's diversity index across productive rearrangements. Here the immuneACCESS table is served through TCRdb, limited to in-frame sequences with V and J called. Missing clones are a known gap in these copies; in checked studies unresolved V genes cover under half, and the rest lacks a known reason. V and J calls and clone size follow that table, whereas D and trimming were derived from the DNA. Recorded for this sample are roughly 380,000 clones; roughly 90% of them occurred a single time. About 3.9% of the sample goes to the ten largest clones.

In Seattle, one collaborating source enrolled patients while the infection was active and tracked those patients longitudinally over the course of disease. Whole blood was collected in K2EDTA tubes by collaborating institutions according to the institutions' own protocols. For TCRbeta analysis, collaborator samples were shipped as frozen whole blood, as isolated PBMCs, or as DNA extracted from either sample type. Beyond this particular receptor, the publication reports: Clinical and demographic metadata were provided uncurated, with the amount varying by source and participant.

The sequence was obtained from a woman aged 55 to 70 with COVID-19, enrolled during active disease. Sequencing input: peripheral blood.

The CDR3 here reads CAWSVSRADGYTF. The nucleotides read TGTGCCTGGAGTGTTTCCAGGGCTGACGGCTACACCTTC. Rearrangement joined TRBV30 to TRBJ1-2; the D region possibly corresponds to TRBD1 (5 bases align). Measured from the cysteine to the phenylalanine, the CDR3 is 13 residues long. Only the CDR3 part of the read is kept: 39 bases, read in frame from the first base. The germline V gene (reference sequence) supplies CDR1 GTSNPN and CDR2 SVGIG. Trimming costs V 0 bases and J 8 bases, and their ends lie 13 bases apart.